This T cell receptor beta chain was captured in a study of human T cells and chemical hapten exposure. Study observations and caveats: Because they had alopecia, donors may respond immunologically unlike healthy people.

This CDR3 has 16 residues. V was clipped by 5 bases and J by 2 bases; unmatched bases: 9. Germline V gene data show CDR1 as SGHVT and CDR2 as SQSDAQ. Time point reported: patch test 2, 6 weeks after DPC sensitization. The treatment was: therapeutic diphenylcyclopropenone sensitization with weekly scalp DPC. This clonotype was seen repeatedly, ten times or more. Its antigen is undetermined. TCRdb processed the RACE reads anew with MiXCR; each CDR3 protein has one entry. Here the sample spans approximately 350,000 distinct CDR3 sequences, more than 5% being singletons. The receptor was isolated from a woman aged 18-35 years with alopecia areata. Some clones in this sample may be carry-over from other donors' samples. The material sequenced was whole blood, taken in connection with sensitization to the hapten diphenylcyclopropenone (DPC). The gene calls are TRBV7-4 and TRBJ1-5; 7 positions agree with TRBD1. The CDR3 sequence: CASSPLDRAGNQPQHF. The CDR3 bases are TGTGCCAGCAGCCCCTTAGACAGGGCGGGCAATCAGCCCCAGCATTTT.